This entry lists 21 T cell receptor beta chains sequenced from one sample in a study of cytomegalovirus exposure and HLA in healthy donors. Using immunoSEQ multiplex PCR, the repertoire was profiled, and TCRdb retains in-frame clones only, with some absent. The data hold around 60,000 clones, with about 94% observed a single time. The sequencing sample was made of PBMCs. The receptors shown here come from a man aged 18 to 30 in good health and CMV-seropositive.

The rearrangement links TRBV28 to TRBJ1-2, with D possibly matching TRBD1 (6 bases). This CDR3 is built from 15 residues. V lost 6 bases to trimming and J lost 1 base, with 15 bases between them. Germline CDR1 is MDHEN and CDR2 is SYDVKM. CDR3 nucleotides: TGTGCCAGCAGGCTAAGGACAGCGATTAACTATGGCTACACCTTC. This translates into CASRLRTAINYGYTF.

The chain has TRBV27 and TRBJ2-5; 10 bases match TRBD1. After removal of 5 bases from V and 5 bases from J, the junction contained 11 bases not matched to a gene. The germline V gene encodes CDR1 MNHEY and CDR2 SMNVEV (reference sequence). CDR3 length: 16 amino acids. The CDR3 region is CASSTKGQGSLETQYF. CDR3 in DNA: TGTGCCAGCAGTACCAAGGGACAGGGGTCATTGGAGACCCAGTACTTC.

The J gene is TRBJ2-1, the V gene TRBV29-1, with D maybe TRBD2 (6 bases). This CDR3 spans 14 amino acids. Germline CDR1 and CDR2: SQVTM and ANQGSEA. V lost 4 bases and J 7 bases, leaving 17 bases between the germline ends. The CDR3 region has the DNA TGCAGCGTTGCCCCACGACTAGTGAGGAATGAGCAGTTCTTC. This gives the protein CSVAPRLVRNEQFF.

V usage is TRBV6-4 and J usage is TRBJ2-3; 8 nucleotides line up with TRBD1. Germline V gene data show CDR1 as MRHNA and CDR2 as SNTAGT. Unmatched junction bases numbered 5, after V lost 2 bases and J lost 4 bases. This CDR3 region has 15 residues. The CDR3 sequence: CASSDAGGGPDTQYF. As DNA, the CDR3 is TGTGCCAGCAGTGACGCAGGGGGCGGCCCAGATACGCAGTATTTT.

The gene calls are TRBV28 and TRBJ1-6; 9 bases align to TRBD1. Unmatched junction bases numbered 6, after V lost 7 bases and J lost 8 bases. Per germline, CDR1 MDHEN and CDR2 SYDVKM. CDR3 length: 14 amino acids. DNA for the CDR3: TGTGCCAGCACGAGGACAGGGGAATATTCACCCCTCCACTTT. It codes for CASTRTGEYSPLHF.

The rearrangement links TRBV27 to TRBJ2-2; a weak D match, TRBD1 (6 bases). Germline V CDR1 and CDR2: MNHEY, SMNVEV (reference sequence). V was clipped by 1 base and J by 0 bases, with 6 bases between them. The CDR3 sequence is 15 residues long. Written as DNA, the CDR3 is TGTGCCAGCAGTTTATGGACAGCGAACACCGGGGAGCTGTTTTTT. This codes for CASSLWTANTGELFF.

This chain links TRBV6-5 with TRBJ2-5; the match to TRBD2 covers 7 bases. Per the germline V gene, CDR1 is MNHEY and CDR2 is SVGAGI. The CDR3 runs 15 residues. V lost 2 bases and J lost 4; bases outside the gene matches: 7. The CDR3 sequence: CASSYRRENPETQYF. The CDR3 DNA is TGTGCCAGCAGTTACCGGCGGGAGAATCCAGAGACCCAGTACTTC.

This rearrangement joins TRBV6-1 to TRBJ2-5; D gene ambiguous. The CDR3 runs 13 residues. V was clipped by 0 bases and J by 2 bases, with 4 bases between them. CDR1 is MNHNS, CDR2 SASEGT, per germline. The CDR3 here is CASSEAPQETQYF. The DNA of the CDR3 is TGTGCCAGCAGTGAAGCTCCTCAAGAGACCCAGTACTTC.

The chain combines TRBV2 with TRBJ2-5, with D hard to call. Germline assignment: CDR1 SNHLY and CDR2 FYNNEI. Trimming left V 4 bases short and J 4 bases short, with 10 bases between. This CDR3 comprises 13 residues. The CDR3 loop is CASSANLIETQYF. The CDR3 DNA reads as TGTGCCAGCAGTGCCAACTTGATAGAGACCCAGTACTTC.

The rearrangement links TRBV7-2 to TRBJ1-2, with a weak D call TRBD1 (6 bases). V shed 5 bases and J shed 8 bases, with 15 bases lying between them. Germline V gene data show CDR1 as SGHTA and CDR2 as FQGNSA. The CDR3 has 13 amino acids. CDR3 nucleotide sequence: TGTGCCAGCAGCCCGTACACAGGGTCGGGCTACACCTTC. Translated: CASSPYTGSGYTF.

The chain joins TRBV6-1 to TRBJ1-2, with a tentative D call TRBD1 (6 bases). Trimming cost V 7 bases and J 4 bases, with 7 bases left between them. CDR1 and CDR2 (germline): MNHNS, SASEGT. The CDR3 length is 11 residues. The CDR3 spells CASTGAYGYTF. The CDR3, as DNA: TGTGCCAGCACAGGGGCCTATGGCTACACCTTC.

This clone appeared a single time. The chain carries TRBV4-3 and TRBJ2-6; D is perhaps TRBD1 (7 bases). CDR3 length equals 17 residues. Germline V gene data show CDR1 as LGHNA and CDR2 as YSLEER. V was shortened by 1 base and J by 7 bases, with 17 bases between the two germline ends. The CDR3 here is CASSQVRRGLKANVLTF. For the CDR3, the DNA is TGCGCCAGCAGCCAAGTCCGGAGGGGGCTGAAAGCCAACGTCCTGACTTTC.

The chain employs TRBV6-1 and TRBJ2-7; TRBD1 aligns across 7 bases. Germline loops: CDR1 MNHNS, CDR2 SASEGT. CDR3 length: 15 residues. The J segment lost 6 bases and the V segment lost 8 bases, leaving 16 bases of the junction unmatched. In DNA, the CDR3 is TGTGCCAGCGGAGATAGGGACAGTAGAGATTTCGAGCAGTACTTC. Protein: CASGDRDSRDFEQYF.

J is TRBJ1-5 and V is TRBV28; 8 bases align to TRBD1. This CDR3 comprises 15 residues. CDR1 is MDHEN, CDR2 SYDVKM, per germline. V lost 5 bases to trimming and J lost 5 bases; unmatched junction nucleotides: 8. In DNA, the CDR3 is TGTGCCAGCAGTCCTCCGGACAGGGAGGATCAGCCCCAGCATTTT. Its protein product is CASSPPDREDQPQHF.

V gene TRBV15 combines with J gene TRBJ2-1; perhaps TRBD2 as D (6 bases). Looked up from germline, CDR1 is LNHNV and CDR2 is YYDKDF (reference sequence). Trimming pared 3 bases from V and 8 bases from J, leaving 23 bases between. The CDR3 is 17 amino acids. CDR3: CATSSYFGGTEYDEQFF. The CDR3, as DNA: TGTGCCACCAGCAGTTATTTCGGGGGAACGGAGTACGATGAGCAGTTCTTC.

V gene TRBV6-5 combines with J gene TRBJ2-2, with 7 positions matching TRBD2. The CDR3 runs 14 residues. J was trimmed by 4 bases and V by 6 bases; bases with no gene match: 5. CDR1 is MNHEY and CDR2 is SVGAGI in the germline V gene. Here the CDR3 reads CASSWEGPTGELFF. The CDR3 region has the DNA TGTGCCAGCAGCTGGGAGGGACCCACCGGGGAGCTGTTTTTT.

J is TRBJ2-7 and V is TRBV10-3; D not certain. The CDR3 loop spans 14 amino acids. Germline CDR1 and CDR2: ENHRY and SYGVKD. V was trimmed by 8 bases and J by 3 bases, leaving 17 bases between them. This CDR3 reads CAIAFRSGDYEQYF. The DNA of the CDR3 is TGTGCCATCGCCTTTAGGTCTGGAGACTACGAGCAGTACTTC.

This rearrangement joins TRBV27 to TRBJ2-3; TRBD1 might be the D (6 bases). The CDR3 sequence is 21 residues long. The V gene's germline CDR1 is MNHEY and CDR2 SMNVEV (reference sequence). The CDR3 reads CPRAPLAVGMNSQGSTDTQYF. DNA for the CDR3: TGTCCTCGTGCTCCCCTGGCTGTCGGTATGAACAGCCAGGGGAGCACAGATACGCAGTATTTT.

V and J are TRBV27 and TRBJ2-7, with a weak D call TRBD1 (5 bases). This CDR3 comprises 15 residues. Trimming took 3 bases from V and 4 from J, leaving 16 bases between them. Per germline, CDR1 MNHEY and CDR2 SMNVEV (reference sequence). The DNA for the CDR3 is TGTGCCAGCAGTTTCGGGCCCTGGGGCGCTTACGAGCAGTACTTC. Protein: CASSFGPWGAYEQYF.

The gene calls are TRBV7-9 and TRBJ2-1; TRBD1 aligns across 11 bases. The CDR3 totals 19 residues. From germline, CDR1 is SEHNR and CDR2 FQNEAQ (reference sequence). Unmatched junction bases numbered 13, after V lost 0 bases and J lost 6 bases. The chain's CDR3 is CASSLAEGTGGIVFNEQFF. The CDR3 DNA reads TGTGCCAGCAGCTTAGCAGAGGGGACAGGGGGTATCGTATTCAATGAGCAGTTCTTC. Based on the CDR3 plus reference TRBV7-9 and TRBJ2-1, the full variable domain is DTGVSQNPRHKITKRGQNVTFRCDPISEHNRLYWYRQTLGQGPEFLTYFQNEAQLEKSRLLSDRFSAERPKGSFSTLEIQRTEQGDSAMYLCASSLAEGTGGIVFNEQFFGPGTRLTVL.

This sequence joins TRBV2 and TRBJ2-7; TRBD1 is a possible D gene (6 bases). Trimming took 6 bases from V and 4 from J, leaving 16 bases between them. CDR3 length: 14 residues. In germline, CDR1 is SNHLY, CDR2 FYNNEI. CDR3 in amino acids: CASRVTGNRYEQYF. The CDR3 nucleotides read TGTGCCAGCAGAGTGACAGGAAATCGTTACGAGCAGTACTTC.